This is a list of T cell receptor beta chains from one sample in a study of blood T cell repertoires in COVID-19. Method: immunoSEQ multiplex PCR; TCRdb's copy keeps in-frame clones and lacks some. This repertoire shows roughly 17,000 clones, about 90% found once; its top ten account for roughly 3.2%. Input material: peripheral blood. The source of these receptors is a human donor in a cohort sampled during active COVID-19. CDR3s include the opening cysteine and the closing phenylalanine or tryptophan. The D gene is left open where the match is weak. Rows may omit the clone size; those that give it use once, few, many or a size class.

d_call j_call cdr3_length clone_size v_call cdr3_aa cdr3_nt
. TRBJ2-5 15 . TRBV1 CTSSHLTQGQETQYF TGCACCAGCAGCCACCTTACTCAGGGACAAGAGACCCAGTACTTC
TRBD1 TRBJ2-1 15 . TRBV24-1 CATSKPGQGRNEQFF TGTGCCACCAGCAAGCCGGGACAGGGTCGCAATGAGCAGTTCTTC
. TRBJ1-2 12 . TRBV6-5 CASSYSQGPYTF TGTGCCAGCAGTTACTCGCAGGGGCCCTACACCTTC
. TRBJ1-6 13 . TRBV28 CATYRQIDSPLHF TGTGCCACCTACCGACAGATAGATTCACCCCTCCACTTT
. TRBJ2-2 14 once TRBV19 CASSSTGNTGELFF TGTGCCAGTAGTTCGACAGGGAACACCGGGGAGCTGTTTTTT
TRBD1 TRBJ1-4 16 . TRBV4-1 CASSQDERQGGEKLFF TGCGCCAGCAGCCAAGATGAGAGACAGGGAGGTGAAAAACTGTTTTTT
. TRBJ2-3 17 . TRBV6-1 CASSARRGEGSTDTQYF TGTGCCAGCAGTGCACGCAGGGGCGAAGGTAGCACAGATACGCAGTATTTT
TRBD1 TRBJ2-1 15 . TRBV10-1 CASSEFVQGIGEQFF TGCGCCAGCAGTGAGTTTGTACAGGGGATTGGTGAGCAGTTCTTC
. TRBJ2-7 13 . TRBV28 CASRLNGAYEQYF TGTGCCAGCAGATTAAACGGGGCCTACGAGCAGTACTTC
. TRBJ1-1 13 . TRBV12-3/TRBV12-4 CASSLTGPTEAFF TGTGCCAGCAGTTTAACGGGTCCCACTGAAGCTTTCTTT
. TRBJ1-1 16 . TRBV27 CASSLIGGSLNTEAFF TGTGCCAGCAGTTTAATTGGGGGGTCTTTGAACACTGAAGCTTTCTTT
. TRBJ2-7 14 . TRBV4-1 CASSQRAGGYEQYF TGCGCCAGCAGCCAACGAGCCGGGGGCTACGAGCAGTACTTC
TRBD2 TRBJ2-7 15 . TRBV7-9 CASSPGLAGFYEQYF TGTGCCAGCAGCCCCGGACTAGCGGGATTTTACGAGCAGTACTTC
TRBD2 TRBJ2-2 18 . TRBV3-1/TRBV3-2 CASSLRGLAGGHSGELFF TGTGCCAGCAGCCTGAGGGGACTAGCGGGAGGGCATAGCGGGGAGCTGTTTTTT
TRBD1 TRBJ2-5 14 . TRBV7-3 CASSEGTVSETQYF TGTGCCAGCAGCGAGGGGACAGTATCCGAGACCCAGTACTTC
. TRBJ2-7 12 . TRBV2 CASSVGQYEQYF TGTGCCAGCAGTGTTGGACAGTACGAGCAGTACTTC
TRBD2 TRBJ2-5 16 . TRBV5-1 CASSLPPSGSGETQYF TGCGCCAGCAGCTTACCCCCTAGCGGGAGCGGGGAGACCCAGTACTTC
. TRBJ1-1 14 . TRBV6-1 CASSDETRDSEAFF TGTGCCAGCAGTGACGAGACAAGAGATAGTGAAGCTTTCTTT
. TRBJ2-7 13 . TRBV7-2 CASSFQGADEQYF TGTGCCAGCAGCTTTCAAGGGGCCGACGAGCAGTACTTC
TRBD1 TRBJ2-7 13 . TRBV29-1 CSVRDRGRREQYF TGCAGCGTCCGGGACAGGGGGCGTCGGGAGCAGTACTTC
. TRBJ2-1 11 . TRBV28 CASSWHNEQFF TGTGCCAGCAGTTGGCACAATGAGCAGTTCTTC
. TRBJ2-2 15 . TRBV3-1/TRBV3-2 CASSQTIFAVGELFF TGTGCCAGCAGCCAAACAATCTTCGCCGTCGGGGAGCTGTTTTTT
TRBD2 TRBJ2-1 15 . TRBV3-1/TRBV3-2 CASSRRASGKNEQFF TGTGCCAGCAGCCGCCGAGCTAGCGGGAAAAATGAGCAGTTCTTC
. TRBJ2-7 15 . TRBV27 CASSLSRGSSYEQYF TGTGCCAGCAGCTTGTCGAGGGGGAGCTCCTACGAGCAGTACTTC
TRBD2 TRBJ2-1 17 . TRBV12-5 CASGLAFSGRPHVEQFF TGTGCTAGTGGTTTGGCTTTTAGCGGGAGGCCCCATGTGGAGCAGTTCTTC
TRBD1 TRBJ1-6 13 . TRBV20-1 CSASQGVGSPLHF TGCAGTGCTAGTCAGGGGGTAGGTTCACCCCTCCACTTT
TRBD2 TRBJ2-7 18 . TRBV5-4 CASSPVAGGGVPVEEQYF TGTGCCAGCAGTCCGGTCGCGGGAGGGGGGGTCCCGGTTGAAGAGCAGTACTTC
TRBD1 TRBJ2-1 14 . TRBV10-3 CAISTGGRYNEQFF TGTGCCATCTCAACAGGGGGCCGGTACAATGAGCAGTTCTTC